This TCR beta chain was captured by sequencing in a study of shared clonotypes between healthy human individuals. Points on this clone: Its antigen is currently unknown.

J was trimmed by 10 bases and V by 5 bases; bases with no gene match: 7. The germline CDR1 and CDR2 sequences are PRHDT and FYEKMQ (reference sequence). This CDR3 is 13 amino acids long. This table comes from immunoSEQ multiplex PCR, and its TCRdb copy is limited to in-frame clones, with some not included. This sample yields about 330,000 clones, of which roughly 84% are seen a single time; around 15% belongs to the top ten. Together with CD45RO+ cells, CCR7-negative CD45RA+ TemRA cells were included in CD8 memory. Study-level results: The study drew on few donors, limiting represented genetic and exposure-history diversity. Sampling covered nothing but blood. Tissue TCR repertoires likely differ from those found in blood.

The rearrangement links TRBV13 to TRBJ2-1; 8 nucleotides align to TRBD2. This clonotype was obtained from a man in his late teens or twenties in good health. The sequencing sample was made of memory CD8+ T cells sorted from blood. Subset of the sample: CD45RO+ cells pooled with CCR7-negative TemRA cells. In DNA, the CDR3 is TGTGCCAGCAGCGGGAGCGGGAGAGGCGAGCAGTTCTTC. Translation gives CASSGSGRGEQFF. The full variable domain, completed using reference TRBV13 and TRBJ2-1, is AAGVIQSPRHLIKEKRETATLKCYPIPRHDTVYWYQQGPGQDPQFLISFYEKMQSDKGSIPDRFSAQQFSDYHSELNMSSLELGDSALYFCASSGSGRGEQFFGPGTRLTVL.